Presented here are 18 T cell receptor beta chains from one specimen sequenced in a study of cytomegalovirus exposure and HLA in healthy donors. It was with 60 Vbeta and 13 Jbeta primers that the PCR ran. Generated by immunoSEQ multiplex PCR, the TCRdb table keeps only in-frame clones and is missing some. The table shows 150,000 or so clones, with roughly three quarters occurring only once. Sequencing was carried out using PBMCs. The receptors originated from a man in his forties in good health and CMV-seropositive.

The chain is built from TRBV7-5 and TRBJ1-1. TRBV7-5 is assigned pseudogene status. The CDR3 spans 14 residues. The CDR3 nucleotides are TGTGCCAGAAGCTCGCCTCAACTAGGCACTGAAGCTTTCTTT. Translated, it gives CARSSPQLGTEAFF.

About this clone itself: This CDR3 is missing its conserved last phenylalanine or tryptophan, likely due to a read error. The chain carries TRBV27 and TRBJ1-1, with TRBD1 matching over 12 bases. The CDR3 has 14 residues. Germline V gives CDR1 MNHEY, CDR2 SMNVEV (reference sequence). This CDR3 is CAARDRGLETEAFL. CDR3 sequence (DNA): TGTGCTGCTCGGGACAGGGGGCTGGAAACTGAAGCTTTCCTT.

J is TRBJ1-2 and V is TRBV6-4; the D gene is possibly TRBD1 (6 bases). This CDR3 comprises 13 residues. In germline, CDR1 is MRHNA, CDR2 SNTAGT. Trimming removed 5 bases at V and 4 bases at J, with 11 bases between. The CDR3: CASSSGDGYGYTF. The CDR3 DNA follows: TGTGCCAGCAGTTCAGGGGATGGCTATGGCTACACCTTC.

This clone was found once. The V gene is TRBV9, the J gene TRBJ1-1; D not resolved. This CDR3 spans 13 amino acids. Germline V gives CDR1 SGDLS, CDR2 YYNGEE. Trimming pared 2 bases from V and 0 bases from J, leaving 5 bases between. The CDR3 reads CASSVSMNTEAFF. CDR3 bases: TGTGCCAGCAGCGTTTCTATGAACACTGAAGCTTTCTTT.

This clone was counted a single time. This CDR3 is CASSNQGRGEKLFF. The CDR3 DNA follows: TGTGCCAGCAGTAATCAGGGGAGAGGGGAAAAACTGTTTTTT. The rearrangement joins TRBV27 to TRBJ1-4; D possibly corresponds to TRBD1 (6 bases). The germline CDR1 and CDR2 sequences are MNHEY and SMNVEV (reference sequence). The CDR3 is made up of 14 amino acids. Trimming removed 5 bases at V and 8 bases at J, with 15 bases between.

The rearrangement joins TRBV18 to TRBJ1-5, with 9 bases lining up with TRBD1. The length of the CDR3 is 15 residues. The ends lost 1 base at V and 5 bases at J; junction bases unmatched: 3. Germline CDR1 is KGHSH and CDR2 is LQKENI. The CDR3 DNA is TGTGCCAGCTCACCACGGACAGGGGTCGATCAGCCCCAGCATTTT. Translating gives CASSPRTGVDQPQHF.

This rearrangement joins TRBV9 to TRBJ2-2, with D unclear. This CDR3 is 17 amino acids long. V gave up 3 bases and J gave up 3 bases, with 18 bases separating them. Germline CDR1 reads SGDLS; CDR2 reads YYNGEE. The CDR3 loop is CASSDRQAPRYTGELFF. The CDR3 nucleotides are TGTGCCAGCAGCGACCGACAAGCCCCGCGATACACCGGGGAGCTGTTTTTT.

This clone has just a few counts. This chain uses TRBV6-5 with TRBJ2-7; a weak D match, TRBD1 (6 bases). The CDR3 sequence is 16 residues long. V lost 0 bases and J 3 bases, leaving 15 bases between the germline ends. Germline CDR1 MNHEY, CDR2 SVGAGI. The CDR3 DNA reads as TGTGCCAGCAGTTACTCGGGGTCCCAGGGGATCTACGAGCAGTACTTC. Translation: CASSYSGSQGIYEQYF.

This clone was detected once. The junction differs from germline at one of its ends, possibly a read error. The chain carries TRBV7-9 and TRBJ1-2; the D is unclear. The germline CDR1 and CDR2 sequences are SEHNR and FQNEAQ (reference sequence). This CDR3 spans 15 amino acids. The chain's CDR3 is CSSSLEYGNQEGYTF. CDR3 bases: TGTTCCAGCAGCTTAGAGTACGGGAATCAGGAGGGCTACACCTTC.

CDR3 bases: TGTGCCAGCAGCTCCGTTAATAGCGGGGGTGGCACAGATACGCAGTATTTT. Amino acids: CASSSVNSGGGTDTQYF. This sequence joins TRBV7-6 and TRBJ2-3; 9 bases agree with TRBD2. Trimming removed 4 bases from V and 1 base from J; junction bases left unmatched: 9. This CDR3 is built from 17 residues. Germline V gene sequence: CDR1 SGHVS, CDR2 FNYEAQ.

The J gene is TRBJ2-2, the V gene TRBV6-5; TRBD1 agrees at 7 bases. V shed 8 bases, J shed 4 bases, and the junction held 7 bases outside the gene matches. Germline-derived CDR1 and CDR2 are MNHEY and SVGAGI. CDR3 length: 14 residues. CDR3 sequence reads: CASQQGQSTGELFF. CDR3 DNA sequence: TGTGCCAGCCAGCAGGGACAGAGCACCGGGGAGCTGTTTTTT.

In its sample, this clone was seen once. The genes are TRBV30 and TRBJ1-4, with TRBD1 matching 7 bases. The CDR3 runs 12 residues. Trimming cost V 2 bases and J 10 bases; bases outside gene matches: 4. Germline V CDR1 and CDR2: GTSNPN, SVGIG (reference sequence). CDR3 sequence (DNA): TGTGCCTGGAGTAACAGGGGCGGAAAACTGTTTTTT. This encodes CAWSNRGGKLFF.

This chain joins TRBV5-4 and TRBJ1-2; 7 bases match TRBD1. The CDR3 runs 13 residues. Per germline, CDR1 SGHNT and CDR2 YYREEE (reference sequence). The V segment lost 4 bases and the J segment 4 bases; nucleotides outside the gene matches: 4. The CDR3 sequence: CASSRTGVYGYTF. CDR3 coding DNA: TGTGCCAGCAGCCGCACAGGGGTCTATGGCTACACCTTC.

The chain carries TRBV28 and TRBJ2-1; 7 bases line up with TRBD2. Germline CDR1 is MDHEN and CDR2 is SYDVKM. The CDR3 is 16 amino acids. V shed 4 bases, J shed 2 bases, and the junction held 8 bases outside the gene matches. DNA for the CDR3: TGTGCCAGCAGTTCAGTCCTAGCGGTTACCTACAATGAGCAGTTCTTC. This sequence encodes CASSSVLAVTYNEQFF.

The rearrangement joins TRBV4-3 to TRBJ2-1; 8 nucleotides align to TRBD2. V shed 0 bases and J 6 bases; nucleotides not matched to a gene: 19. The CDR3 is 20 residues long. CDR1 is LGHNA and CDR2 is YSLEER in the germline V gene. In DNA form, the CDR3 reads TGCGCCAGCAGCCAAGACCCCACTAGGCAGCGGGAGAGGTATTGCAATGAGCAGTTCTTC. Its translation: CASSQDPTRQRERYCNEQFF.

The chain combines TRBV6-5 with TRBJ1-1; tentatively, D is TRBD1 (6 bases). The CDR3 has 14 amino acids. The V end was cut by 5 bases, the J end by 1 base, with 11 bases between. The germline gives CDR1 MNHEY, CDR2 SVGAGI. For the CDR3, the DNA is TGTGCCAGCAGTGGCGACAGGACGAACACTGAAGCTTTCTTT. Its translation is CASSGDRTNTEAFF.

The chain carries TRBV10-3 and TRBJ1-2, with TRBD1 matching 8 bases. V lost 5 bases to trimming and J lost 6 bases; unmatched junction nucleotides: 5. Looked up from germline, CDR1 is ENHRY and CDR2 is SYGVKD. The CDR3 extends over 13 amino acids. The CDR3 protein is CAISRTGLDGYTF. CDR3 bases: TGTGCCATCAGTAGGACAGGGTTGGATGGCTACACCTTC.

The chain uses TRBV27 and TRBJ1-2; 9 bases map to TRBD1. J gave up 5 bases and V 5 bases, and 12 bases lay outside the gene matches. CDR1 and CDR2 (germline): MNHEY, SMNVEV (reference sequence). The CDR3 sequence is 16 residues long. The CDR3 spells CASSLTGTGWLYGYTF. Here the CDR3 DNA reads TGTGCCAGCAGTCTAACCGGGACAGGGTGGTTATATGGCTACACCTTC.